These 11 T cell receptor beta chains share one sample of origin, sequenced in a study of cytomegalovirus exposure and HLA in healthy donors. This PCR relied on a set of 60 Vbeta primers and 13 Jbeta primers. Using immunoSEQ multiplex PCR, the repertoire was profiled, and TCRdb retains in-frame clones only, with some absent. The sample lists 100,000 to 150,000 clones, approximately 77% seen once, with around 5% in the top ten. Material: PBMCs. The receptors come from a man aged 50 to 59 in good health and CMV-seropositive.

This chain joins TRBV5-1 and TRBJ1-1, with 8 positions matching TRBD1. Germline V gene lookup returns CDR1 SGHRS and CDR2 YFSETQ. V lost 4 bases, J lost 4 bases, and 12 bases stayed unmatched. The CDR3 totals 16 residues. The CDR3 DNA follows: TGCGCCAGCAGCCCAACTCGGGACAGGCTAGTCACTGAAGCTTTCTTT. It encodes CASSPTRDRLVTEAFF.

The chain joins TRBV6-5 to TRBJ1-1; D unclear. Germline CDR1 reads MNHEY; CDR2 reads SVGAGI. This CDR3 contains 14 residues. Trimming stripped 4 bases from V and 11 bases from J, with 20 bases between. The CDR3 bases are TGTGCCAGCAGTTCGTCTGCGTGGGGAGGAAAGGCTTTCTTT. Translating it yields CASSSSAWGGKAFF.

The chain joins TRBV18 to TRBJ1-6, with 7 positions matching TRBD1. The CDR3 loop spans 16 amino acids. Germline V gene sequence: CDR1 KGHSH, CDR2 LQKENI. V dropped 3 bases and J dropped 11; count of bases not matched to a gene: 13. The CDR3 DNA sequence: TGTGCCAGCTCACCTAGGACAGGTTCTGTGTGGACACCCCTCCACTTT. Translation: CASSPRTGSVWTPLHF.

The chain recombines TRBV5-1 with TRBJ2-1; D possibly corresponds to TRBD2 (6 bases). Trimming left V 4 bases short and J 7 bases short, with 12 bases between. This CDR3 is 13 amino acids long. CDR1 SGHRS and CDR2 YFSETQ come from the germline V gene. CDR3 sequence (DNA): TGCGCCAGCAGCACGGGAGTACGAAATGAGCAGTTCTTC. This codes for CASSTGVRNEQFF.

V usage is TRBV7-2 and J usage is TRBJ1-1; tentative D call: TRBD1 (5 bases). Germline V gene data show CDR1 as SGHTA and CDR2 as FQGNSA. The length of the CDR3 is 13 residues. Trimming removed 2 bases from V and 3 bases from J, with 7 bases in between. The CDR3 sequence: CASSLKGDTEAFF. The CDR3 DNA reads as TGTGCCAGCAGCTTAAAAGGGGACACTGAAGCTTTCTTT.

The chain carries TRBV6-6 and TRBJ1-2, with D perhaps matching TRBD1 (5 bases). Trimming removed 5 bases from V and 1 base from J, with 8 bases in between. Germline loops: CDR1 MNHNY, CDR2 SVGAGI (reference sequence). This CDR3 is 13 amino acids long. The CDR3 DNA is TGTGCCAGCAGTCCGACAGATAACTATGGCTACACCTTC. Protein sequence: CASSPTDNYGYTF.

The CDR3 nucleotides are TGTGCCAGCAGCTTAGTGGGCAGGGTTAGCACAGATACGCAGTATTTT. The encoded protein is CASSLVGRVSTDTQYF. The rearrangement joins TRBV7-2 to TRBJ2-3, with D perhaps TRBD1 (5 bases). The CDR3 spans 16 residues. V dropped 1 base and J dropped 0 bases, with 11 bases sitting between them. In germline, CDR1 is SGHTA, CDR2 FQGNSA.

The chain uses TRBV5-1 and TRBJ1-2; D call uncertain. This CDR3 comprises 13 residues. Trimming removed 3 bases from V and 5 bases from J, with 11 bases in between. Germline V gene data show CDR1 as SGHRS and CDR2 as YFSETQ. The CDR3 DNA is TGCGCCAGCAGCTCTGACCGGGGTTATGGCTACACCTTC. Amino acids: CASSSDRGYGYTF. Filled out from reference TRBV5-1 and TRBJ1-2, the complete variable domain reads KAGVTQTPRYLIKTRGQQVTLSCSPISGHRSVSWYQQTPGQGLQFLFEYFSETQRNKGNFPGRFSGRQFSNSRSEMNVSTLELGDSALYLCASSSDRGYGYTFGSGTRLTVV.

The sample holds one count of this clone. The chain recombines TRBV4-3 with TRBJ1-5; TRBD1 matches at 9 bases. The J segment lost 2 bases and the V segment lost 3 bases, leaving 11 bases of the junction unmatched. The germline gives CDR1 LGHNA, CDR2 YSLEER. CDR3 length: 18 amino acids. Here the CDR3 reads CASSQELTGGRGNQPQHF. The CDR3 region has the DNA TGCGCCAGCAGCCAGGAACTTACAGGGGGCAGGGGCAATCAGCCCCAGCATTTT.

The chain recombines TRBV18 with TRBJ1-2; D might be TRBD1 (6 bases). The CDR3 has 16 amino acids. V was pared by 0 bases and J by 8 bases, with 19 bases between. Germline V gene lookup returns CDR1 KGHSH and CDR2 LQKENI. CDR3: CASSPPTGTPAWGYTF. In DNA form, the CDR3 reads TGTGCCAGCTCACCACCCACCGGGACACCCGCGTGGGGCTACACCTTC.

The chain couples TRBV18 to TRBJ1-2; perhaps TRBD1 as D (6 bases). Trimming stripped 2 bases from V and 2 bases from J, with 12 bases between. Germline V lookup: CDR1 KGHSH, CDR2 LQKENI. The CDR3 length is 15 residues. CDR3 sequence (DNA): TGTGCCAGCTCACCAACGGTGGGGGCGAACTATGGCTACACCTTC. Translation gives CASSPTVGANYGYTF.